This T cell receptor (beta chain) stems from a study of blood T cells in healthy people across ages. Germline V gene data show CDR1 as WNHNN and CDR2 as SYGVQD (reference sequence). The CDR3 sequence is 11 residues long. Trimming shortened V by 9 bases and J by 1 base, and 6 bases separated the two germline ends. Then a second PCR, running roughly 7 to 11 cycles, was carried out with a sample-barcoded 5' primer and a J-beta primer mix. TCRdb called the 5' RACE reads again in MiXCR, with one record for every CDR3 protein. The table has under 2,000,000 distinct CDR3 sequences, about 50% seen once. Findings and caveats of the study: Per million T cells, TCR beta diversity dropped roughly linearly as age increased. Comparison with aged donors showed that long-lived donors had more naive CD4+ cells and higher diversity.

Roughly 10 milliliters of peripheral blood were drawn from each donor. Isolation recovered at least 7 million PBMCs from every sample. A note on this clonotype: Its antigen is currently unknown.

Sequenced input: blood. The receptor comes from a woman aged 40 to 50 in good health. The chain joins TRBV10-1 to TRBJ2-5; unclear D gene. The CDR3 region has the DNA TGCGCCAGGGTCCCCCAAGAGACCCAGTACTTC. Its translation is CARVPQETQYF.